These T cell receptor beta chains were read from a single sample in a study of control samples from healthy donors and cancer patients. Sequencing was performed with immunoSEQ multiplex PCR; in TCRdb, only in-frame clones are kept and a portion is missing. The repertoire holds 350,000 to 450,000 clones, with 90% as singletons. The material sequenced was PBMCs. These receptors were taken from a man aged 40-50 years with head and neck cancer. Each CDR3 is given with its conserved first and last residue. Each record gives: V gene, D gene, J gene, clone size, CDR3 DNA, CDR3 protein. A D gene is named only where the DNA matches it firmly. Size values are once, few and many counts, or a class for expanded clones, and some rows have none.

TRBV6-5	.	TRBJ1-1	once	TGTGCCAGCCACGGGGGTTACACTGAAGCTTTCTTT	CASHGGYTEAFF
TRBV19	.	TRBJ2-3	.	TGTGCCAGTAGTAACGCGAGACTAGAGCCCACAGATACGCAGTATTTT	CASSNARLEPTDTQYF
TRBV18	TRBD1	TRBJ1-5	.	TGTGCCAGCTCACCTCAGGGGGCGAGCAATCAGCCCCAGCATTTT	CASSPQGASNQPQHF
TRBV18	.	TRBJ1-1	.	TGTGCCAGCTCACCACCCCAGGATAGCACTGAAGCTTTCTTT	CASSPPQDSTEAFF
TRBV25-1	.	TRBJ1-3	.	TGTGCCAGCAGTGAATATGCCAGGCTATCTGGAAACACCATATATTTT	CASSEYARLSGNTIYF
TRBV13	TRBD2	TRBJ2-1	few	TGTGCCAGCAGCTTAGAAGCGGGAAATCGGGATGAGCAGTTCTTC	CASSLEAGNRDEQFF
TRBV19	.	TRBJ2-1	.	TGTGCCAGTAGTATAGCTTCAGACCACAGTGAGCAGTTCTTC	CASSIASDHSEQFF
TRBV27	TRBD2	TRBJ2-1	.	TGTGCCAGCAGTTTCTCCTATAGCGGGACCTCCTACAATGAGCAGTTCTTC	CASSFSYSGTSYNEQFF
TRBV4-1	.	TRBJ1-5	.	TGCGCCAGCAGCCAGAGGGACGGAATCAATCAGCCCCAGCATTTT	CASSQRDGINQPQHF
TRBV30	TRBD1	TRBJ1-2	.	TGTGCCTGGGTACCTTGGGACAGGGGAACATATGGCTACACCTTC	CAWVPWDRGTYGYTF
TRBV4-3	TRBD1	TRBJ2-6	.	TGCGCCAGCAGCCAGGCCGGGACAGGGCTCTCTGGGGCCAACGTCCTGACTTTC	CASSQAGTGLSGANVLTF
TRBV21-1	.	TRBJ1-1	.	TGTGCCAGCAGCAAAGGAGGGACCCCGGGGAGTCGGAGCACTGAAGCTTTCTTT	CASSKGGTPGSRSTEAFF
TRBV3-1/TRBV3-2	.	TRBJ1-1	.	TGTGCCAGCAGCACGCAGGGGAGGAACACTGAAGCTTTCTTT	CASSTQGRNTEAFF
TRBV18	TRBD1	TRBJ1-2	once	TGTGCCAGCTCCCAACAGGGGGCGGACTATGGCTACACCTTC	CASSQQGADYGYTF
TRBV5-6	.	TRBJ2-3	.	TGTGCCAGCAGCTTGGTTCGTCCAGATACGCAGTATTTT	CASSLVRPDTQYF
TRBV6-6	.	TRBJ2-2	.	TGTGCCAGCAGTCTTTTCGTTCGACTCCAAGCCCCATTACCCGGGGAGCTGTTTTTT	CASSLFVRLQAPLPGELFF
TRBV28	TRBD2	TRBJ2-1	.	TGTGCCAGCAGTTTGCCCACTAGCGGGATAGTTGAGCAGTTCTTC	CASSLPTSGIVEQFF
TRBV30	TRBD1	TRBJ1-3	few	TGTGCCTGGAGTGTACGGGGCAGGGGGTCTGGAAACACCATATATTTT	CAWSVRGRGSGNTIYF
TRBV5-6	.	TRBJ2-7	.	TGTGCCAGCAGCTCACCAGGTATCCCCATCGACGAGCAGTACTTC	CASSSPGIPIDEQYF
TRBV19	TRBD2	TRBJ2-3	few	TGTGCCAGTAGCCGCTGGGGGGGAGAAGATACGCAGTATTTT	CASSRWGGEDTQYF
TRBV5-1	.	TRBJ2-1	.	TGCGCCAGCAGCTTTGGGAATGAGCAGTTCTTC	CASSFGNEQFF
TRBV19	.	TRBJ1-5	.	TGTGCCAGTAGTAAGGGGGGGGATCAGCCCCAGCATTTT	CASSKGGDQPQHF
TRBV27	TRBD1	TRBJ2-1	.	TGTGCCAGCAGTTTAACTGGGACAGGTTTTGTCTCCTCCTACAATGAGCAGTTCTTC	CASSLTGTGFVSSYNEQFF
TRBV6-5	.	TRBJ1-2	.	TGTGCCACCATCGCCGAGGGTGCGGTCTATGGCTACACCTTC	CATIAEGAVYGYTF
TRBV5-1	TRBD2	TRBJ2-3	.	TGCGCCAGCAGCCTCTCTGGGGAGGGTCGCACAGATACGCAGTATTTT	CASSLSGEGRTDTQYF
TRBV5-6	TRBD1	TRBJ1-6	.	TGTGCCAGCAGCTTGGCCGGGACAGGCCCTCCACCCCTCCACTTT	CASSLAGTGPPPLHF
TRBV10-3	TRBD2	TRBJ2-1	.	TGTGCCACACTCCCGGCTAGCGGGAGATACAATGAGCAGTTCTTC	CATLPASGRYNEQFF
TRBV3-1/TRBV3-2	.	TRBJ2-1	.	TGTGCCAGCAAGTATCAGGGCTACAATGAGCAGTTCTTC	CASKYQGYNEQFF
TRBV5-1	.	TRBJ2-6	.	TGCGCCAGCGGGGACTCTGGGGCCAACGTCCTGACTTTC	CASGDSGANVLTF
TRBV4-3	.	TRBJ1-1	.	TGCGCCAGCAGCCAAGGCCCGGGGAGCTACACTGAAGCTTTCTTT	CASSQGPGSYTEAFF
TRBV6-2/TRBV6-3	TRBD2	TRBJ2-3	.	TGTGCCAGCAGTTACTCGGGACTAGAAGGAGATACGCAGTATTTT	CASSYSGLEGDTQYF
TRBV6-6	.	TRBJ1-5	.	TGTGCCAGCAGTTCTGTCAGGACCGACAATCAGCCCCAGCATTTT	CASSSVRTDNQPQHF
TRBV19	.	TRBJ2-7	.	TGTGCCAGTACCCCCCAGGCGGGAACCTACGAGCAGTACTTC	CASTPQAGTYEQYF
TRBV6-2/TRBV6-3	.	TRBJ1-2	.	TGTGCCAGCAGTCAGAATGCAGCCCTATTTGGCTACACCTTC	CASSQNAALFGYTF
TRBV27	.	TRBJ1-5	.	TGTGCCAGCAGTTTATCACAACCGTCCGTGCAGCCCCAGCATTTT	CASSLSQPSVQPQHF
TRBV3-1/TRBV3-2	TRBD2	TRBJ2-1	.	TGTGCCAGCAGCCGTAGCGGGGGAGGCGATGAGCAGTTCTTC	CASSRSGGGDEQFF
TRBV14	.	TRBJ1-1	once	TGTGCCAGCAGCCTGCTAGTGAACACTGAAGCTTTCTTT	CASSLLVNTEAFF
TRBV6-1	.	TRBJ1-5	.	TGTGCCAGCAGTGAAGGAGAGGGAAGGTATGGAGCCCAGCATTTT	CASSEGEGRYGAQHF
TRBV4-2	.	TRBJ1-1	.	TGTGCCAGCAGCCAAGCTCTGGGGGCCGTGGACACTGAAGCTTTCTTT	CASSQALGAVDTEAFF
TRBV3-1/TRBV3-2	.	TRBJ2-7	once	TGTGCCAGCAGCCCGGGTCCTTTGAAGCAGTACTTC	CASSPGPLKQYF
TRBV30	TRBD1	TRBJ2-1	.	TGTGCCTGGAGTGGGTTAGACAGGGAAAATGAGCAGTTCTTC	CAWSGLDRENEQFF
TRBV9	.	TRBJ2-2	.	TGTGCCAGCAGCGTAGTAAAGGGACGTAACACCGGGGAGCTGTTTTTT	CASSVVKGRNTGELFF
TRBV19	TRBD2	TRBJ2-5	.	TGTGCCAGTACGGCTAGCGGGAGGGGGACCCAGTACTTC	CASTASGRGTQYF
TRBV29-1	.	TRBJ1-1	once	TGCAGCGTTCAATGGGACATTTTGAACACTGAAGCTTTCTTT	CSVQWDILNTEAFF
TRBV7-3	.	TRBJ1-5	.	TGTGCCAGCAGCCCCATGGAAGGTAGCAATCAGCCCCAGCATTTT	CASSPMEGSNQPQHF
TRBV2	.	TRBJ2-7	.	TGTGCCAGCAGTGAAGCGGCTTTCTCCTACGAGCAGTACTTC	CASSEAAFSYEQYF
TRBV19	.	TRBJ1-6	.	TGTGCCAGTAGTGGGGACGCAGGATCACCCCTCCACTTT	CASSGDAGSPLHF
TRBV19	TRBD1	TRBJ2-1	.	TGTGCCAGTAGTAGCCTTTGGACAGGGGGAAGGATTGAGCAGTTCTTC	CASSSLWTGGRIEQFF
TRBV7-6	.	TRBJ2-2	.	TGTGCCAGCAGCTTAGGTGGCGGGTTTGGTTCGACCGGGGAGCTGTTTTTT	CASSLGGGFGSTGELFF
TRBV19	.	TRBJ1-4	.	TGTGCCAGTAGTATTACAGGGCTGGACGAAAAACTGTTTTTT	CASSITGLDEKLFF
TRBV3-1/TRBV3-2	TRBD2	TRBJ2-3	.	TGTGCCAGCAGCCTCGGGACTAGCGGGGGGGCAAGAGATACGCAGTATTTT	CASSLGTSGGARDTQYF
TRBV29-1	.	TRBJ2-1	.	TGCAGCGTTAGAGACTGGGCCGTCAGTGAGCAGTTCTTC	CSVRDWAVSEQFF
TRBV5-1	TRBD1	TRBJ2-7	.	TGCGCCAGCAGCTTACGGGACAGGGGCCACGAGCAGTACTTC	CASSLRDRGHEQYF
TRBV7-9	TRBD1	TRBJ1-5	.	TGTGCCAGCAGCCCGGCGGGACAGGGCCGGCAGCCCCAGCATTTT	CASSPAGQGRQPQHF
TRBV9	.	TRBJ1-6	.	TGTGCCAGCAGCGTAGGTCACTATAATTCACCCCTCCACTTT	CASSVGHYNSPLHF